Presented here are 13 T cell receptor beta chains from one specimen sequenced in a study of control samples from healthy donors and cancer patients (dated by TCRdb to the early 2020s). Library preparation employed the immunoSEQ multiplex PCR assay. TCRdb stores this immuneACCESS table with in-frame sequences only. Part of the clones is absent; in the studies checked, under half of the shortfall reflects unresolved V genes, and no reason is known for the rest. The sample profile shows about 100,000 clones; 85% to 90% of them were found once. The ten largest clones capture 7.8% of the sample. Material for sequencing was blood. These TCRs come from a man younger than 45 in good health.

The chain joins TRBV27 to TRBJ2-5; 13 bases align to TRBD2. Losses at the gene ends were 3 bases for V and 4 bases for J; bases not matched to a gene: 11. Per the germline V gene, CDR1 is MNHEY and CDR2 is SMNVEV (reference sequence). This CDR3 has 18 amino acids. Here the CDR3 reads CASSFLSGLAGAPETQYF. CDR3 bases: TGTGCCAGCAGTTTTCTTAGCGGACTAGCGGGAGCACCAGAGACCCAGTACTTC.

The V and J genes are TRBV20-1 and TRBJ2-3; no clear D gene. CDR3 length equals 11 residues. Germline V CDR1 and CDR2: DFQATT, SNEGSKA (reference sequence). V was pared by 5 bases and J by 6 bases, with 9 bases between. The CDR3 region has the DNA TGCAGTGCTCCCTCGAGGGATACGCAGTATTTT. Translating it yields CSAPSRDTQYF.

The rearrangement joins TRBV7-9 to TRBJ1-1, with D possibly TRBD1 on 5 matching bases. The germline gives CDR1 SEHNR, CDR2 FQNEAQ (reference sequence). The germline V and J ends were trimmed by 5 bases and 5 bases, with 15 bases remaining between them. The CDR3 is 14 residues long. The CDR3 DNA sequence: TGTGCCAGCAGCGTCAGTCGGGGGGGGACTGAAGCTTTCTTT. It encodes CASSVSRGGTEAFF.

DNA for the CDR3: TGTGCCTGGAGCTTGCAGACAGGGGGCAATCAGCCCCAGCATTTT. The encoded protein is CAWSLQTGGNQPQHF. The genes are TRBV30 and TRBJ1-5; the match to TRBD1 covers 8 bases. Germline V lookup: CDR1 GTSNPN, CDR2 SVGIG (reference sequence). The CDR3 length is 15 residues. V lost 3 bases to trimming and J lost 2 bases; unmatched junction nucleotides: 6.

This clone was recorded at least ten times. The chain links TRBV4-1 to TRBJ1-2, with D uncertain. CDR3 size: 13 residues. Germline CDR1 is MGHRA and CDR2 is YSYEKL. The V and J ends lost 6 bases and 4 bases respectively, with 12 bases between them. The CDR3 bases are TGCGCCAGCAGACCCGTGGGCCTCTATGGCTACACCTTC. Protein: CASRPVGLYGYTF.

In regard to this clone: Other DNA sequences in the same sample also yield this CDR3. The rearrangement uses TRBV30 and TRBJ2-3; 12 bases match TRBD2. Per the germline V gene, CDR1 is GTSNPN and CDR2 is SVGIG (reference sequence). V was pared by 3 bases and J by 4 bases, with 2 bases of the junction left unmatched. The CDR3 is made up of 14 amino acids. The CDR3 loop reads CAWSLAGGPDTQYF. DNA of the CDR3: TGTGCCTGGAGCCTAGCGGGGGGGCCAGATACGCAGTATTTT.

This clone appeared once. The chain employs TRBV7-9 and TRBJ2-5; possibly TRBD1 for D (6 bases). V was cut by 3 bases and J by 1 base, with 12 bases left in between. Germline V CDR1 and CDR2: SEHNR, FQNEAQ (reference sequence). This CDR3 is 15 amino acids long. Written as DNA, the CDR3 is TGTGCCAGCAGCTTTGGGACAACGGTCCAAGAGACCCAGTACTTC. This sequence encodes CASSFGTTVQETQYF.

J is TRBJ1-5 and V is TRBV7-3; no clear D. The germline V gene has CDR1 SGHTA and CDR2 FQGTGA. The CDR3 contains 14 residues. V gave up 6 bases and J gave up 3 bases, with 12 bases separating them. In nucleotides, the CDR3 is TGTGCCAGCAGAATGACTGGGCTCAATCAGCCCCAGCATTTT. It translates to CASRMTGLNQPQHF.

This chain connects TRBV5-6 to TRBJ2-7; 8 positions agree with TRBD2. V shed 2 bases and J 4 bases; nucleotides not matched to a gene: 8. The CDR3 is 15 residues long. Looked up from germline, CDR1 is SGHDT and CDR2 is YYEEEE. Here the CDR3 reads CASSFRLARAYEQYF. CDR3 in DNA: TGTGCCAGCAGCTTCCGACTAGCGAGAGCGTACGAGCAGTACTTC. Combining the CDR3 with reference TRBV5-6 and TRBJ2-7 gives the whole variable domain DAGVTQSPTHLIKTRGQQVTLRCSPKSGHDTVSWYQQALGQGPQFIFQYYEEEERQRGNFPDRFSGHQFPNYSSELNVNALLLGDSALYLCASSFRLARAYEQYFGPGTRLTVT.

The chain couples TRBV27 to TRBJ2-1; perhaps D is TRBD1 or TRBD2 (6 bases each). V was pared by 4 bases and J by 14 bases, with 12 bases between. This CDR3 contains 11 residues. Germline V lookup: CDR1 MNHEY, CDR2 SMNVEV (reference sequence). The CDR3 DNA reads as TGTGCCAGCAGTTCAGCAGGGGAGGAGTTCTTC. This translates into CASSSAGEEFF.

The chain has TRBV2 and TRBJ1-5; D gene unclear. The V gene's germline CDR1 is SNHLY and CDR2 FYNNEI. V was trimmed by 7 bases and J by 1 base, leaving 8 bases between them. The CDR3 contains 13 residues. The CDR3 DNA is TGTGCCAGCAACAAAGGGAGCAATCAGCCCCAGCATTTT. Encoded protein: CASNKGSNQPQHF.

V gene TRBV14 combines with J gene TRBJ2-1; D gene uncertain. CDR1 is SGHDN, CDR2 FVKESK, per germline. Trimming stripped 1 base from V and 4 bases from J, with 11 bases between. The CDR3 extends over 15 amino acids. CDR3 bases: TGTGCCAGCAGCCAAGGTGGTACTCTTTACAATGAGCAGTTCTTC. It encodes CASSQGGTLYNEQFF.

The V call is TRBV5-6, the J call TRBJ1-1; a possible D gene is TRBD1 (5 bases). The V gene lost 1 base and the J gene lost 0 bases, with 16 bases spanning the gap. This CDR3 is built from 17 residues. Germline V lookup: CDR1 SGHDT, CDR2 YYEEEE. The CDR3 bases are TGTGCCAGCAGCTTGCCCGGGGCACGAAAATTGAACACTGAAGCTTTCTTT. It codes for CASSLPGARKLNTEAFF.